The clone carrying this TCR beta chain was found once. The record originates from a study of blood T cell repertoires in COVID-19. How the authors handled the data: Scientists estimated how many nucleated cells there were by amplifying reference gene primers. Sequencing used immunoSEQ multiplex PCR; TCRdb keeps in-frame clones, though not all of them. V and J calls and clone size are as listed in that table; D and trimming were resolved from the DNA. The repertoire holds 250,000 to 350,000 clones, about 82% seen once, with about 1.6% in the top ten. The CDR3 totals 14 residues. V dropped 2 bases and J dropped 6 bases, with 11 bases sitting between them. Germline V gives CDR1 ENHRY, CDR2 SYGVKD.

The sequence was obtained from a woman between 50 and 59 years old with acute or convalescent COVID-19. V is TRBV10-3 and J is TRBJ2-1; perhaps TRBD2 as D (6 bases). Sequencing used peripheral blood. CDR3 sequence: CAISEPGSTNEQFF. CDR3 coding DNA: TGTGCCATCAGTGAGCCCGGGAGTACCAATGAGCAGTTCTTC.